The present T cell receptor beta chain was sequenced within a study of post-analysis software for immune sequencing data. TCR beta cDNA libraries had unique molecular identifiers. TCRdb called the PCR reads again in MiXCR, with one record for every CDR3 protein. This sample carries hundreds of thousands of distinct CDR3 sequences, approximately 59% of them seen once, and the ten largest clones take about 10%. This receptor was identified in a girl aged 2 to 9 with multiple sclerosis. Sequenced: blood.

The DNA of the CDR3 is TGTGCCAGCAGCTTAGGGACTAGCGGGAGATTAAACAATGGGCAGTACTTC. This gives the protein CASSLGTSGRLNNGQYF. The chain is built from TRBV7-9 and TRBJ2-5, with TRBD2 matching over 13 bases. CDR1 is SEHNR, CDR2 FQNEAQ, per germline (reference sequence). The CDR3 consists of 17 residues. V lost 1 base to trimming and J lost 11 bases; unmatched junction nucleotides: 13. Filled out from reference TRBV7-9 and TRBJ2-5, the complete variable domain reads DTGVSQNPRHKITKRGQNVTFRCDPISEHNRLYWYRQTLGQGPEFLTYFQNEAQLEKSRLLSDRFSAERPKGSFSTLEIQRTEQGDSAMYLCASSLGTSGRLNNGQYFGPGTRLLVL.